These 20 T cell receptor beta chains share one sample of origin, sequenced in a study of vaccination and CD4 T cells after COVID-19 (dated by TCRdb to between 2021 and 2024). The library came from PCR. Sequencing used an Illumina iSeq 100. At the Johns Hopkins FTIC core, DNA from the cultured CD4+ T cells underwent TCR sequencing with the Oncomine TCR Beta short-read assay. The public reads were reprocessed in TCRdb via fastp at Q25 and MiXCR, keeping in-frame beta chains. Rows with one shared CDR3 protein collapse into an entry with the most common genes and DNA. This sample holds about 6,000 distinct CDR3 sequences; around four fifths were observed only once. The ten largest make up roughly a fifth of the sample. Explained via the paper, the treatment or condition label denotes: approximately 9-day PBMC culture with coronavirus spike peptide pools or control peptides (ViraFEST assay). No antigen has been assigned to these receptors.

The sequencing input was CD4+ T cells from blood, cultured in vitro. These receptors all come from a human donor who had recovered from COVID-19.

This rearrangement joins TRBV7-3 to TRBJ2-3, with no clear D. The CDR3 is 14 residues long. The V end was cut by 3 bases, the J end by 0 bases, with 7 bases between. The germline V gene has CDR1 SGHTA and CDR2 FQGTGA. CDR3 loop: CASSLAGSTDTQYF. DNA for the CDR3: TGTGCCAGCAGCTTGGCTGGTAGCACAGATACGCAGTATTTT.

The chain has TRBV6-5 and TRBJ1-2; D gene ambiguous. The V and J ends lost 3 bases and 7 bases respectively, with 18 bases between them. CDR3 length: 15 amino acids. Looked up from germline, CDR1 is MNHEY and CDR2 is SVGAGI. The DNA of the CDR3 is TGTGCCAGCAGTTATAACCGGGAGGGAATACGTGGCTACACCTTC. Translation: CASSYNREGIRGYTF.

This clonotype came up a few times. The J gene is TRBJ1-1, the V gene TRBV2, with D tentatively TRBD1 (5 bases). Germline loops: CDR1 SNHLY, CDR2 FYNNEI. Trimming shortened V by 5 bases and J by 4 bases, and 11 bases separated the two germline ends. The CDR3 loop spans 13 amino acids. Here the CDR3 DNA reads TGTGCCAGCAGTTTAGACAGAGCCACTGAAGCTTTCTTT. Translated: CASSLDRATEAFF.

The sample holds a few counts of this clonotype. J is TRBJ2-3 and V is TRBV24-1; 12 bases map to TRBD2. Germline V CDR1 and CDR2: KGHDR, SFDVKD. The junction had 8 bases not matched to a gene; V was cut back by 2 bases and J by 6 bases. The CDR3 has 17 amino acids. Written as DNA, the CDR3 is TGTGCCACCAGTGATTGGAGGACTAGCGGGGTCGGGGATACGCAGTATTTT. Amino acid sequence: CATSDWRTSGVGDTQYF.

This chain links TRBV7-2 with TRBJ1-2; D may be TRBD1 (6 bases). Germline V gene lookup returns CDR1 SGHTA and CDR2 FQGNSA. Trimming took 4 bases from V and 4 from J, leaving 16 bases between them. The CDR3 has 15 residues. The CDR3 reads CASSSWGPGSYGYTF. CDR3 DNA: TGTGCCAGCAGCTCTTGGGGGCCCGGGAGCTATGGCTACACCTTC.

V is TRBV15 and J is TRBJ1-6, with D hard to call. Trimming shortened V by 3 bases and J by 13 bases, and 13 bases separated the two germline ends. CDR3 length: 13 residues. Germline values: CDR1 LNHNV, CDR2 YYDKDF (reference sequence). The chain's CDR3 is CATSSFLTSPLHF. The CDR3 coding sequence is TGTGCCACCAGCAGTTTTTTAACCAGCCCCCTCCACTTT.

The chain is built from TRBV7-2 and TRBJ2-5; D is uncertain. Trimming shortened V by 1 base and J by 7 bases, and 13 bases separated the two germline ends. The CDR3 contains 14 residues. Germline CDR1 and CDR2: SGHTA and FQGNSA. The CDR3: CASSLERVIGTQYF. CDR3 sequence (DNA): TGTGCCAGCAGCTTAGAAAGGGTAATCGGGACCCAGTACTTC.

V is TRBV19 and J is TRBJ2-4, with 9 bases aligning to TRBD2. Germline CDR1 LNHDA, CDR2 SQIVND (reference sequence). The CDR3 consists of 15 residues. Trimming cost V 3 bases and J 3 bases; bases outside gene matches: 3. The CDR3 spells CASSIAGGVKNIQYF. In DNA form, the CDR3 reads TGTGCCAGTAGTATCGCGGGAGGGGTCAAAAACATTCAGTACTTC. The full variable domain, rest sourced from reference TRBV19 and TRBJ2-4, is DGGITQSPKYLFRKEGQNVTLSCEQNLNHDAMYWYRQDPGQGLRLIYYSQIVNDFQKGDIAEGYSVSREKKESFPLTVTSAQKNPTAFYLCASSIAGGVKNIQYFGAGTRLSVL.

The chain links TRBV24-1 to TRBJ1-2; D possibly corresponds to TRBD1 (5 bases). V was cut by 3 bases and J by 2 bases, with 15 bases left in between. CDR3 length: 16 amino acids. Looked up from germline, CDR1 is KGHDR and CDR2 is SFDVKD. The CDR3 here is CATSDPRGTENYGYTF. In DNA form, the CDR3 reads TGTGCCACCAGTGATCCCCGTGGGACTGAGAACTATGGCTACACCTTC.

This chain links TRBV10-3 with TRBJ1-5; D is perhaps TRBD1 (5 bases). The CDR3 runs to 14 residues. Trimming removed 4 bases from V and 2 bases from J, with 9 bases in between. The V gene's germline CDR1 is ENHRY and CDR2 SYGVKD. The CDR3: CAISGGGGNQPQHF. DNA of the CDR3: TGTGCCATCAGTGGGGGAGGGGGCAATCAGCCCCAGCATTTT.

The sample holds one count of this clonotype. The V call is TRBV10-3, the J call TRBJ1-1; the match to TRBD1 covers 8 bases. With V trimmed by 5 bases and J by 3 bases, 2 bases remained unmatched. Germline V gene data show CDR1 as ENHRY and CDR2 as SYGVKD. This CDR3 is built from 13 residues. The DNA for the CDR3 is TGTGCCATCAGTCAACAGGGGGACACTGAAGCTTTCTTT. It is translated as CAISQQGDTEAFF.

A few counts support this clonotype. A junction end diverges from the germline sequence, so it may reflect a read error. CDR3 loop: CASSPDSTQPQHF. As DNA, the CDR3 is TGTGCCAGCAGCCCCGACAGCACTCAGCCCCAGCATTTT. The chain couples TRBV7-2 to TRBJ1-5, with D tentatively TRBD1 (5 bases). Per germline, CDR1 SGHTA and CDR2 FQGNSA. CDR3 length: 13 residues.

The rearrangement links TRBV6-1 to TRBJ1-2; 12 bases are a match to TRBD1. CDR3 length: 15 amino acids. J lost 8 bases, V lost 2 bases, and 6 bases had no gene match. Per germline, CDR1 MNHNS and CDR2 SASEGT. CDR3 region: CASSERDRGLWGYTF. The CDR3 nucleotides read TGTGCCAGCAGTGAAAGGGACAGGGGGCTTTGGGGCTACACCTTC.

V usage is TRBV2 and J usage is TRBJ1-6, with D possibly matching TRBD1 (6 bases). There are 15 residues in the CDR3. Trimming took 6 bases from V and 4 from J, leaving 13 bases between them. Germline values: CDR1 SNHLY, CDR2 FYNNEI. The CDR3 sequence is CASSTDSLYNSPLHF. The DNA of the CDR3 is TGTGCCAGCAGCACGGACAGCTTGTATAATTCACCCCTCCACTTT.

In DNA form, the CDR3 reads TGTGCCACCAGCAGTAAAATAACCCTGACGACACACCCGAATATTAGCAATCAGCCCCAGCATTTT. It yields the protein CATSSKITLTTHPNISNQPQHF. This sequence joins TRBV15 and TRBJ1-5; D is ambiguous. This CDR3 is built from 22 residues. Germline CDR1 is LNHNV and CDR2 is YYDKDF (reference sequence). The V end was cut by 3 bases, the J end by 0 bases, with 30 bases between.

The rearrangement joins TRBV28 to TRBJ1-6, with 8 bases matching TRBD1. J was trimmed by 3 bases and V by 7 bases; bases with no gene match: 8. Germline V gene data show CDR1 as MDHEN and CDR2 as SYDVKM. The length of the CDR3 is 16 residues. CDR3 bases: TGTGCCAGCAACCCAGACAGGGGCCTCTATAATTCACCCCTCCACTTT. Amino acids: CASNPDRGLYNSPLHF.

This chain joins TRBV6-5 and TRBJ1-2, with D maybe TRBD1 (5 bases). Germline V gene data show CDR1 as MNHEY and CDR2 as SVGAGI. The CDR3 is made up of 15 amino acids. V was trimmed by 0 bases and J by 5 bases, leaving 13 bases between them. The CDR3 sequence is CASSYSTQGTYGYTF. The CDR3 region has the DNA TGTGCCAGCAGTTACTCGACGCAGGGAACGTATGGCTACACCTTC.

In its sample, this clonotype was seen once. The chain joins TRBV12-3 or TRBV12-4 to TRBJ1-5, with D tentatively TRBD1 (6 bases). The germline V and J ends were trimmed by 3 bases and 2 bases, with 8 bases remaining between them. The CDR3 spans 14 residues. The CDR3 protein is CASSLAGGNQPQHF. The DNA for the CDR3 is TGTGCCAGCAGTTTGGCAGGGGGCAATCAGCCCCAGCATTTT.

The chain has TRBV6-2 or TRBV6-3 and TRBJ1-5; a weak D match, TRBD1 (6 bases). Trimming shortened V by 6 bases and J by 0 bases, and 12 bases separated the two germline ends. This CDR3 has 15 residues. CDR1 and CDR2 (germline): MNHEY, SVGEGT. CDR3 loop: CASRKGQHSNQPQHF. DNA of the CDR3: TGTGCCAGCAGAAAGGGACAACATAGCAATCAGCCCCAGCATTTT.

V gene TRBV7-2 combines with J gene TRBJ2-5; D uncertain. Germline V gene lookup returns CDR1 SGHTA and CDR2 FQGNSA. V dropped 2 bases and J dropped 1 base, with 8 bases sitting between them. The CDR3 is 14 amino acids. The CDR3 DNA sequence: TGTGCCAGCAGCTTAACGTCTTCCCAAGAGACCCAGTACTTC. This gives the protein CASSLTSSQETQYF.